One T cell receptor (beta chain) is described in this entry. Germline loops: CDR1 SGHDN, CDR2 FVKESK. The ends lost 4 bases at V and 4 bases at J; junction bases unmatched: 9. The CDR3 covers 15 residues. Using immunoSEQ multiplex PCR, the repertoire was profiled, and TCRdb retains in-frame clones only, with some absent. Of 65,000 to 70,000 clones listed, almost 90% are singletons. Autoimmune disease history or systemic immunosuppression disqualified patients. The record originates from a study of OX40 agonist ivuxolimab in advanced cancers. Across the whole study: A male proportion of under 90% was recorded, with mean age about 54 years and range roughly 20 to 90.

Sequenced material: CD4+ or CD8+ T cells sorted from blood, taken in a trial of the OX40 agonist ivuxolimab. The J gene is TRBJ1-1, the V gene TRBV14; 7 positions agree with TRBD1. The sequence came from an adult with an advanced solid tumor such as melanoma, head and neck, liver or kidney cancer. For the CDR3, the DNA is TGTGCCAGCAGCCTACGACAGGGTAGTAGCACTGAAGCTTTCTTT. Amino acid sequence: CASSLRQGSSTEAFF.